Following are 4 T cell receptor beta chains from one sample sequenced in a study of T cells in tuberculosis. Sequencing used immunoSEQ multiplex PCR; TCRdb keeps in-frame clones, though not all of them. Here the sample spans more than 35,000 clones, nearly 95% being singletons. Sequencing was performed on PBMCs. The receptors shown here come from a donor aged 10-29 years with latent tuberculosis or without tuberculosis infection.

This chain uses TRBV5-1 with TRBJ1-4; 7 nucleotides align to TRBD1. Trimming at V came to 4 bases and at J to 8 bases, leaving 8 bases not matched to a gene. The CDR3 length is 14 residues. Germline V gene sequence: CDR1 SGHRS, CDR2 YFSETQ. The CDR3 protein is CASSPTGTGEKLFF. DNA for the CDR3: TGCGCCAGCAGCCCGACAGGGACGGGGGAAAAACTGTTTTTT.

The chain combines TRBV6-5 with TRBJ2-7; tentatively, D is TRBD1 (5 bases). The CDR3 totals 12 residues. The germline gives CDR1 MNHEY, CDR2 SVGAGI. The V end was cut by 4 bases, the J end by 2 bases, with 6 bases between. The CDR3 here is CASSSDTYEQYF. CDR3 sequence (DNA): TGTGCCAGCAGTTCGGACACCTACGAGCAGTACTTC.

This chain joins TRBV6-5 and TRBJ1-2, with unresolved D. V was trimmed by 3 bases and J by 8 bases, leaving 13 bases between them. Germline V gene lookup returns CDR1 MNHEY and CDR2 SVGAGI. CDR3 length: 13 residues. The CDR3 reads CASSYDKRGGYTF. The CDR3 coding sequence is TGTGCCAGCAGTTATGACAAACGTGGGGGCTACACCTTC.

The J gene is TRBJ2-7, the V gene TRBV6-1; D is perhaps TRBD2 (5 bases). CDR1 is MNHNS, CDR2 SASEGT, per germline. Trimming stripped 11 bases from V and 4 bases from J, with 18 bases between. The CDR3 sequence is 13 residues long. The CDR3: CAAKERARYEQYF. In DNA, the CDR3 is TGTGCCGCCAAGGAGAGGGCCAGGTACGAGCAGTACTTC.